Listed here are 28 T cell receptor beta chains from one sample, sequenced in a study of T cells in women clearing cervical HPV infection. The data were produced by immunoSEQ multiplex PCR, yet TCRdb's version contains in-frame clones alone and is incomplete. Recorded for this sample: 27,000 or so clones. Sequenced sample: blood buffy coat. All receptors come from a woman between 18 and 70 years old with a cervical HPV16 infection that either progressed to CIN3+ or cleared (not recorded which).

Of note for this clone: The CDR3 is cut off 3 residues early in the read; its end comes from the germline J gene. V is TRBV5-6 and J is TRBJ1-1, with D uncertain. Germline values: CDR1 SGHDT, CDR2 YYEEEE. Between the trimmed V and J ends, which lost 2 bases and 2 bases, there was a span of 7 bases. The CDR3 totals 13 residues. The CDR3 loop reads CASSFEVNTEAFF. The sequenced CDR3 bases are TGTGCCAGCAGCTTCGAGGTTAACACTGAA.

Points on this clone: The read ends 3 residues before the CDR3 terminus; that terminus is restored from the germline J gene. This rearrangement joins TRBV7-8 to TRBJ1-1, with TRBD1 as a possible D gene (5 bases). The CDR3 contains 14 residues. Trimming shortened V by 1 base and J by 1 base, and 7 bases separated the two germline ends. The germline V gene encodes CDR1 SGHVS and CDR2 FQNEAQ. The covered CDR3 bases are TGTGCCAGCAGCTTAGGGGGCAGGAACACTGAA. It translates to CASSLGGRNTE. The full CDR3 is CASSLGGRNTEAFF.

CDR3 DNA, as far as it was read: TGTGCCAGCAGCCTATACTACGAG. Encoded protein: CASSLYYE. The CDR3 in its entirety is CASSLYYEQYF. This chain uses TRBV13 with TRBJ2-7; no clear D gene. The missing CDR3 end, 3 residues past where the read stops, is filled in from the germline J gene. V dropped 5 bases and J dropped 3 bases, with 5 bases sitting between them. Per the germline V gene, CDR1 is PRHDT and CDR2 is FYEKMQ (reference sequence). This CDR3 has 11 amino acids.

The covered CDR3 bases are TGTGCCAGCTACAGCGGGGGAGCAGCCTACGAG. Residues: CASYSGGAAYE. The whole CDR3 protein is CASYSGGAAYEQYF. This chain uses TRBV6-2 or TRBV6-3 with TRBJ2-7; 8 bases map to TRBD2. The read comes to an end 3 residues before the CDR3 does, leaving the germline J gene to fill in the end. Germline CDR1 is MNHEY and CDR2 is SVGEGT. The V segment lost 8 bases and the J segment 2 bases; nucleotides outside the gene matches: 8. The CDR3 has 14 amino acids.

CDR3 sequence: CASRDPSNQPQYF. The DNA read from the CDR3 is TGTGCCAGCAGGGACCCTAGCAATCAGCCG. The chain employs TRBV6-2 or TRBV6-3 and TRBJ2-3; tentative D call: TRBD2 (5 bases). The CDR3 is cut off 3 residues early in the read; its end comes from the germline J gene. The germline V gene encodes CDR1 MNHEY and CDR2 SVGEGT. The CDR3 totals 13 residues.

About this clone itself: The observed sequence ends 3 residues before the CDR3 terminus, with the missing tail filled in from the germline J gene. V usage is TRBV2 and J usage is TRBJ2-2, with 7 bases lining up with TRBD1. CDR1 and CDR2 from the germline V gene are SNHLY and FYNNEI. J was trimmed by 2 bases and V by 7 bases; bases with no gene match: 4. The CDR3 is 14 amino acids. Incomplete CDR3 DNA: TGTGCCAGCACGGACAGGCCCAACACCGGGGAG. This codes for CASTDRPNTGE. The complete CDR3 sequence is CASTDRPNTGELFF.

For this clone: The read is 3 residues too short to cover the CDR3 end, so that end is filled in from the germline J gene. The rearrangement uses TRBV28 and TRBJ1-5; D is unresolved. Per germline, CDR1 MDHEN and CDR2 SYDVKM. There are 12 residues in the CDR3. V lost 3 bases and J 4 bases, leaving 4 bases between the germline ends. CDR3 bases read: TGTGCCAGCAGTTTGCAGAATCAGCCC. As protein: CASSLQNQP. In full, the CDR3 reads CASSLQNQPQHF.

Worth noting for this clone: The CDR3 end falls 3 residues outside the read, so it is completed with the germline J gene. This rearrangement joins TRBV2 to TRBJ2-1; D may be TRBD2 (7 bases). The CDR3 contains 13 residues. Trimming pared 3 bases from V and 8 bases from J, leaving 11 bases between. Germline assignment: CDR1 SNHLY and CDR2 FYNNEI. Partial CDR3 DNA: TGTGCCAGCAGTGACAGGGGAGGGGATGAG. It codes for CASSDRGGDE. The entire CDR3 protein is CASSDRGGDEQFF.

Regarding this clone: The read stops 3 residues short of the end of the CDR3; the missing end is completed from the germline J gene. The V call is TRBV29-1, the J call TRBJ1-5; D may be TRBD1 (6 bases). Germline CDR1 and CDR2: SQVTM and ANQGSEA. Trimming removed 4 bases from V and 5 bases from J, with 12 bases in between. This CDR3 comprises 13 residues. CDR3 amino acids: CSVVEQGHQPQHF. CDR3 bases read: TGCAGCGTTGTGGAACAGGGCCATCAGCCC.

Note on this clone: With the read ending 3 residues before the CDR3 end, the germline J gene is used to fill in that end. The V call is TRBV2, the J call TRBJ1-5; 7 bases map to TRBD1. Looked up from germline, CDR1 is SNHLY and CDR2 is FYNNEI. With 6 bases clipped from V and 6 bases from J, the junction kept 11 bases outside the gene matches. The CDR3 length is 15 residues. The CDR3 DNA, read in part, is TGTGCCAGCAGCGAACAGACAGGGTTCAGTCAGCCC. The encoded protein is CASSEQTGFSQP. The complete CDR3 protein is CASSEQTGFSQPQHF.

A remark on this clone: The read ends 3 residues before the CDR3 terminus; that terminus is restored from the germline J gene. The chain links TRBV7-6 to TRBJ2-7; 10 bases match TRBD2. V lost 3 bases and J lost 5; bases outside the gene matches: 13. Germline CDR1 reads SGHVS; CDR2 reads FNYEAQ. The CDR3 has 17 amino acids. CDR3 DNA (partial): TGTGCCAGCAGCTTCCGATCCTATAGCGGGGGGACCCACGAG. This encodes CASSFRSYSGGTHE. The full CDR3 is CASSFRSYSGGTHEQYF.

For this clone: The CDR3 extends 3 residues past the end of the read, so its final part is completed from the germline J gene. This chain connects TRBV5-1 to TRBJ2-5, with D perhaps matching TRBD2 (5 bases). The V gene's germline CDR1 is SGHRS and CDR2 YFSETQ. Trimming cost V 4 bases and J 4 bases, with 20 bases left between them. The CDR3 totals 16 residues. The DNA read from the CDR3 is TGCGCCAGCAGCCGTCCCGATTTGAGGGTGGCAGAGACC. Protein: CASSRPDLRVAET. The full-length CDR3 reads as CASSRPDLRVAETQYF.

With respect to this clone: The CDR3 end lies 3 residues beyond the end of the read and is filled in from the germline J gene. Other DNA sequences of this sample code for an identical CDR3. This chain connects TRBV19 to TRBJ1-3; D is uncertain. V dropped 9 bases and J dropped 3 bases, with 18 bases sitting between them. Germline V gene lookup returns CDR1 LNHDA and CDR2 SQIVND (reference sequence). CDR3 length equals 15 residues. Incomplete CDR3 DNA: TGTGCCAGCAGAGCGGGCAACCTTAATGGAAACACC. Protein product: CASRAGNLNGNT. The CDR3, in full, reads CASRAGNLNGNTIYF.

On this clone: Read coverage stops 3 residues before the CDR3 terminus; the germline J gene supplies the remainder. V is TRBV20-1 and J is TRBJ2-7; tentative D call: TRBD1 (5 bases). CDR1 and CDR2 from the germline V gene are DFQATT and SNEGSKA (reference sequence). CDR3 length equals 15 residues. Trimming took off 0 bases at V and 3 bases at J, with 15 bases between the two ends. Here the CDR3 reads CSARDSGQGLYEQYF. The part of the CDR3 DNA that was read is TGCAGTGCTAGAGATTCGGGTCAGGGTCTCTACGAG.

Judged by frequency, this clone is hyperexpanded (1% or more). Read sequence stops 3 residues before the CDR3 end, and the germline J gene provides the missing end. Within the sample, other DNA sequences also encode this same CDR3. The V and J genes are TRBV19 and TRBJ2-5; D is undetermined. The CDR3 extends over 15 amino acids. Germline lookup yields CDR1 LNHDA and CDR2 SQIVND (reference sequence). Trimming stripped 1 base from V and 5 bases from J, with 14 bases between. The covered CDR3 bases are TGTGCCAGTAGTATAGGGAAGGGTTTTACGGAGACC. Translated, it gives CASSIGKGFTET. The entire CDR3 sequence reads CASSIGKGFTETQYF.

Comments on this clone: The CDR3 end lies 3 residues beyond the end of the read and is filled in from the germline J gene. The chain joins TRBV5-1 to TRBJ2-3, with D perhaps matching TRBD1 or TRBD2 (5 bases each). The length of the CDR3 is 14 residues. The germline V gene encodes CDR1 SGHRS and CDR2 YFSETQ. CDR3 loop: CASSLAPGSETQYF. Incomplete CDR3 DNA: TGCGCCAGCAGCTTGGCCCCAGGGAGTGAGACG. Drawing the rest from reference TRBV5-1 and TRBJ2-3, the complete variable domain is KAGVTQTPRYLIKTRGQQVTLSCSPISGHRSVSWYQQTPGQGLQFLFEYFSETQRNKGNFPGRFSGRQFSNSRSEMNVSTLELGDSALYLCASSLAPGSETQYFGPGTRLTVL.

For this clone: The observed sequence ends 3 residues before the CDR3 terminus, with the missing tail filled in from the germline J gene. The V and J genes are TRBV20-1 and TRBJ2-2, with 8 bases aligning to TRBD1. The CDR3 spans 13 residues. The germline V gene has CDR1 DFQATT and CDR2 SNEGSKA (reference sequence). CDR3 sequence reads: CSARSTGAPPLFF. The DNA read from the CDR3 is TGCAGTGCTAGGTCGACAGGGGCCCCACCG.

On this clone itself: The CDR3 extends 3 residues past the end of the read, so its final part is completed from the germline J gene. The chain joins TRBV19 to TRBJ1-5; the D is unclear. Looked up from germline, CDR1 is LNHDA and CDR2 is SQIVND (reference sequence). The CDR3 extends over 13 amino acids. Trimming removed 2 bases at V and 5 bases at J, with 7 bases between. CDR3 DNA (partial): TGTGCCAGTAGTATATTCGAGGATCAGCCC. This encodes CASSIFEDQP. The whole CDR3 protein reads CASSIFEDQPQHF.

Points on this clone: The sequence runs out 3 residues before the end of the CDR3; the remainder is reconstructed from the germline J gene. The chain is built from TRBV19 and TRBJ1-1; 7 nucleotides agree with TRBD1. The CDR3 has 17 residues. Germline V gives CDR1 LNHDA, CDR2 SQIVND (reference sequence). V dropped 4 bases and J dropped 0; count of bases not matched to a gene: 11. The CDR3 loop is CASSNNRGGSLNTEAFF. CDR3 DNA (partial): TGTGCCAGTAGTAACAACAGGGGCGGGAGCCTGAACACTGAA.

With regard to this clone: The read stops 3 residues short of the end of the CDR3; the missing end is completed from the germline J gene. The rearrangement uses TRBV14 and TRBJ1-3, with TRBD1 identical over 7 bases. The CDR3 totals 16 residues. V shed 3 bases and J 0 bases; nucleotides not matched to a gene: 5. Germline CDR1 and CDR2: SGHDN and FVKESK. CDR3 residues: CASSHTTGYSGNTIYF. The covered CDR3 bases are TGTGCCAGCAGCCACACGACAGGGTACTCTGGAAACACC.

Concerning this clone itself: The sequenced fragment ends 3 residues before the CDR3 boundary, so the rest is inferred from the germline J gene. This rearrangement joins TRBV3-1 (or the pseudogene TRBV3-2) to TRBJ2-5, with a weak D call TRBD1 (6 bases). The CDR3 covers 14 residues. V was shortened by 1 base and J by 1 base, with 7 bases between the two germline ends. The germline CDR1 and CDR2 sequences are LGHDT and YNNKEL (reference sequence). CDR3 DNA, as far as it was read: TGTGCCAGCAGCCAAGGGACAGTCCAAGAGACC. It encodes CASSQGTVQET. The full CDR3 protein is CASSQGTVQETQYF.

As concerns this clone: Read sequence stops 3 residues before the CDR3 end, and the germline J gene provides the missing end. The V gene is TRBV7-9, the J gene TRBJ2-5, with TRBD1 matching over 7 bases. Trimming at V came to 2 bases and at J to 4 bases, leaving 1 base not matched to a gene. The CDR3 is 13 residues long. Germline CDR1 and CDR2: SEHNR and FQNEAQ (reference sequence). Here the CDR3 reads CASSLWTGETQYF. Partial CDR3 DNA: TGTGCCAGCAGCTTATGGACAGGAGAGACC.

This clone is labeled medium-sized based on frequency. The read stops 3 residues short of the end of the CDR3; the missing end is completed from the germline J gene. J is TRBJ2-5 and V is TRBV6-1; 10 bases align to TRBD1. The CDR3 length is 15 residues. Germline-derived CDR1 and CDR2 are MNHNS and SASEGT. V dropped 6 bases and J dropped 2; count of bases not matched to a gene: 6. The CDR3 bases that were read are TGTGCCAGCAGAGAACCGGGACAGGGGCAAGAGACC. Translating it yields CASREPGQGQET. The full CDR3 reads CASREPGQGQETQYF.

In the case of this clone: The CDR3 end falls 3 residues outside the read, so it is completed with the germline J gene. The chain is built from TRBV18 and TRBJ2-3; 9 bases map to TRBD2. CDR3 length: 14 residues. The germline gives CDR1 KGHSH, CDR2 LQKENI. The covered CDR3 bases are TGTGCCAGCTCACCTGCTAGCGGGGAAGAGACG. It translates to CASSPASGEET. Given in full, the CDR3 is CASSPASGEETQYF. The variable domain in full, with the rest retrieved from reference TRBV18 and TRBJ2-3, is NAGVMQNPRHLVRRRGQEARLRCSPMKGHSHVYWYRQLPEEGLKFMVYLQKENIIDESGMPKERFSAEFPKEGPSILRIQQVVRGDSAAYFCASSPASGEETQYFGPGTRLTVL.

The CDR3 loop is CASSMGQGNYGQYF. The DNA read from the CDR3 is TGTGCCAGCAGTATGGGACAGGGAAACTATGGT. This chain links TRBV7-6 with TRBJ2-4, with 9 nucleotides matching TRBD1. With the read ending 3 residues before the CDR3 end, the germline J gene is used to fill in that end. The CDR3 extends over 14 amino acids. Germline CDR1 is SGHVS and CDR2 is FNYEAQ.

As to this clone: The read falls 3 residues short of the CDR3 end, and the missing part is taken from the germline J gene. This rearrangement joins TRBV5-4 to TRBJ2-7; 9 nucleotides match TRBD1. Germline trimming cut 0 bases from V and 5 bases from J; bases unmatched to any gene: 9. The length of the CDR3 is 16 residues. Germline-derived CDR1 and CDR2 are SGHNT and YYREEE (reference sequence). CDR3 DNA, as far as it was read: TGTGCCAGCAGCTTGGCAGCCGGGACAGGGCGCCACGAG. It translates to CASSLAAGTGRHE. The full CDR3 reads CASSLAAGTGRHEQYF.

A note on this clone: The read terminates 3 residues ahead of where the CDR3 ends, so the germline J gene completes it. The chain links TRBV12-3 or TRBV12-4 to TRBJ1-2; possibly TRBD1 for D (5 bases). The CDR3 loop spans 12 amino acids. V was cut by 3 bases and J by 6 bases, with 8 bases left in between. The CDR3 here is CASSLGGHGYTF. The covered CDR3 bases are TGTGCCAGCAGTTTGGGGGGTCATGGC.

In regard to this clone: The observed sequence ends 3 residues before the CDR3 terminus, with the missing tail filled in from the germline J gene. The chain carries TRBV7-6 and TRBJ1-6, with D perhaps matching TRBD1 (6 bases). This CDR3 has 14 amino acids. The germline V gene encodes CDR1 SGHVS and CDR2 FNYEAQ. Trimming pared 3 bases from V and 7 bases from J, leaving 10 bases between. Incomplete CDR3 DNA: TGTGCCAGCAGCTTTGGTCAGGGGAATTCACCC. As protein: CASSFGQGNSP. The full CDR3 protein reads CASSFGQGNSPLHF.